This T cell receptor (beta chain) was recovered during a study of CD8+ T cells in alopecia areata. Study as a whole: A 6-month period off drug followed tofacitinib, which lasted 6 to 18 months.

Notes on the study in general: The study also sequences resident alphabeta T cells of normal skin in scalp samples. Clonality was higher in lesional than normal scalp, especially in alopecia totalis/universalis.

The investigators collected lesional scalp punch biopsies and peripheral blood from alopecia areata patients. With respect to this clone: The antigen is undetermined.

V was trimmed by 4 bases and J by 4 bases, leaving 11 bases between them. There are 14 residues in the CDR3. Looked up from germline, CDR1 is SEHNR and CDR2 is FQNEAQ (reference sequence). Extracted from the samples, RNA was reverse transcribed into cDNA to serve as the sequencing template. Sequenced by immunoSEQ multiplex PCR; TCRdb stores in-frame clones only, minus some. This table holds more than 90,000 clones, 35% to 40% found once. This rearrangement joins TRBV7-9 to TRBJ2-1; D is undetermined. Source material: CD4+ T cells sorted from blood. This TCR was sampled from a human donor with alopecia areata. The CDR3 coding sequence is TGTGCCAGCAGCTCCCCCCAAGTTTACAATGAGCAGTTCTTC. It encodes CASSSPQVYNEQFF.